Below, one T cell receptor (beta chain) is given with its context. There is no known antigen for this receptor. Qualities for individual bases were not recorded, and no much larger clone is one base off. From the cysteine up to the phenylalanine, the CDR3 has a length of 17 residues. Here the CDR3 DNA is all that survives: 51 bases in frame from base 1. V gives up 0 bases and J gives up 1 base, and the segment between their germline ends measures 16 bases. Taken from the germline V gene (reference sequence), the CDR1 and CDR2 loops are SGHNT and YYREEE. The sample originates from a study of control samples from healthy donors and cancer patients (dated by TCRdb to about 2020). Library construction relied on the immunoSEQ multiplex PCR assay. As stored in TCRdb, this immuneACCESS dataset retains in-frame rearrangements with V and J assigned. A fraction of the clones does not appear; measured against another copy, unresolved V genes explain less than half of the discrepancy, and the remainder lacks a known reason. For this sample there are 230,000 or so clones; roughly 94% appear just once. The ten largest clones take up roughly 1.6% of the sample.

This chain is built from TRBV5-4 and TRBJ2-5; possibly the D gene is TRBD1, per 5 matching bases. The sequence derives from a man aged 45-65 years in good health. Sequencing was done on a sample of blood. The sequence in DNA is TGTGCCAGCAGCTTGGACCCAACAAGACAGCTCCAAGAGACCCAGTACTTC. It encodes CASSLDPTRQLQETQYF.